The 28 T cell receptor beta chains below all came from one sample that was sequenced in a study of blood T cells in healthy people across ages. Through a sample-barcoded 5' primer and a J-beta primer mix, a second PCR was run for about 7 to 12 cycles. In TCRdb, the 5' RACE reads were re-called with MiXCR into one record per CDR3 protein. The table records 1.5 million to 2 million distinct CDR3 sequences, about 32% of them present only once. Sequenced: blood. The receptors here all came from a woman aged 25 to 39 in good health.

The chain joins TRBV12-3 or TRBV12-4 to TRBJ2-1, with TRBD1 matching 7 bases. V lost 5 bases and J lost 7; bases outside the gene matches: 11. This CDR3 spans 15 amino acids. This chain's CDR3 is CASSDHGQDQNEQFF. CDR3 bases: TGTGCCAGCAGTGACCACGGACAGGACCAAAATGAGCAGTTCTTC.

This rearrangement joins TRBV20-1 to TRBJ1-5; the D is unclear. Germline V lookup: CDR1 DFQATT, CDR2 SNEGSKA (reference sequence). Trimming stripped 0 bases from V and 2 bases from J, with 8 bases between. CDR3 length equals 14 residues. The CDR3 region has the DNA TGCAGTGCTAGAGATGGGCCGCGCAATCAGCCCCAGCATTTT. It codes for CSARDGPRNQPQHF.

In its sample, this clonotype was seen a few times. The rearrangement joins TRBV20-1 to TRBJ2-7; 13 bases match TRBD2. V was clipped by 6 bases and J by 2 bases; unmatched bases: 7. CDR1 DFQATT and CDR2 SNEGSKA come from the germline V gene (reference sequence). This CDR3 is 15 amino acids long. The CDR3 is CSARVGLAGAYEQYF. The CDR3 nucleotides read TGCAGTGCCAGGGTAGGACTAGCGGGGGCCTACGAGCAGTACTTC.

The chain uses TRBV20-1 and TRBJ1-5; D is uncertain. The CDR3 is 14 residues long. V gave up 6 bases and J gave up 3 bases, with 15 bases separating them. The germline V gene encodes CDR1 DFQATT and CDR2 SNEGSKA (reference sequence). The chain's CDR3 is CSAIRPASNQPQHF. The CDR3 DNA reads as TGCAGTGCCATCCGGCCCGCCTCCAATCAGCCCCAGCATTTT.

In its sample, this clonotype was seen a few times. This sequence joins TRBV9 and TRBJ2-1; D unresolved. CDR1 and CDR2 (germline): SGDLS, YYNGEE. V gave up 4 bases and J gave up 6 bases, with 17 bases separating them. The CDR3 covers 15 residues. The CDR3 bases are TGTGCCAGCAGCATCTTGGGCGGCGAGGCCAATGAGCAGTTCTTC. This gives the protein CASSILGGEANEQFF.

The chain recombines TRBV12-3 or TRBV12-4 with TRBJ2-1; 11 nucleotides match TRBD2. This CDR3 region has 15 residues. Trimming removed 8 bases from V and 8 bases from J; junction bases left unmatched: 11. This CDR3 is CASRLAGGAWDEQFF. CDR3 sequence (DNA): TGTGCCAGCCGCCTAGCGGGGGGAGCTTGGGATGAGCAGTTCTTC.

The chain carries TRBV5-6 and TRBJ2-5; maybe TRBD2 (6 bases). Trimming took 3 bases from V and 3 from J, leaving 15 bases between them. The CDR3 is 15 amino acids. Germline V CDR1 and CDR2: SGHDT, YYEEEE. The CDR3 nucleotides are TGTGCCAGCAGCTCCGGAATTGGGGGGAAAGAGACCCAGTACTTC. This gives the protein CASSSGIGGKETQYF.

This chain connects TRBV6-1 to TRBJ2-1; 8 bases are shared with TRBD2. The CDR3 sequence is 14 residues long. Trimming removed 9 bases from V and 13 bases from J; junction bases left unmatched: 17. Per the germline V gene, CDR1 is MNHNS and CDR2 is SASEGT. For the CDR3, the DNA is TGTGCCAGTAATATAGTACTAGCGGAGACTGAACAGTTCTTC. The encoded protein is CASNIVLAETEQFF.

This rearrangement joins TRBV10-3 to TRBJ2-7, with TRBD2 identical over 7 bases. Germline CDR1 is ENHRY and CDR2 is SYGVKD. J was trimmed by 2 bases and V by 3 bases; bases with no gene match: 13. The CDR3 contains 17 residues. In nucleotides, the CDR3 is TGTGCCATCAGTGACTCCGCGGGCGGGGGAGCTCCCTACGAGCAGTACTTC. Its translation: CAISDSAGGGAPYEQYF.

This clonotype was counted many times. The chain carries TRBV28 and TRBJ2-7, with unresolved D. The germline CDR1 and CDR2 sequences are MDHEN and SYDVKM. Trimming removed 3 bases at V and 1 base at J, with 7 bases between. The CDR3 runs 13 residues. Here the CDR3 DNA reads TGTGCCAGCAGTTTCGTGGCTTCCTACGAGCAGTACTTC. It specifies CASSFVASYEQYF.

On this clonotype itself: The junction and the germline gene differ at one end; a read error may be behind it. The CDR3 region has the DNA TGTGCCGGCAGTTTGGGACTAGCGAGCTACGAGCAGTACTTC. It codes for CAGSLGLASYEQYF. The genes are TRBV12-3 or TRBV12-4 and TRBJ2-7, with 10 positions matching TRBD2. There are 14 residues in the CDR3.

This chain joins TRBV20-1 and TRBJ2-2, with a weak D call TRBD2 (7 bases). Trimming cost V 4 bases and J 6 bases, with 12 bases left between them. The germline V gene encodes CDR1 DFQATT and CDR2 SNEGSKA (reference sequence). There are 13 residues in the CDR3. The CDR3 DNA reads TGCAGTGCTATAGAGGGGGGGGCCGGGGAGCTGTTTTTT. Translated, it gives CSAIEGGAGELFF.

This clonotype has just one count. A junction boundary mismatches the germline segment, possibly from a read error. This chain connects TRBV3-1 to TRBJ2-7; no clear D gene. This CDR3 comprises 13 residues. The germline CDR1 and CDR2 sequences are LGHDT and YNNKEL (reference sequence). CDR3 sequence: CASNQENSYEQYF. The CDR3 DNA reads TGTGCCAGCAACCAAGAAAACAGCTACGAGCAGTACTTC.

This clonotype was counted once. The chain combines TRBV10-2 with TRBJ2-5; weak D call: TRBD2 (7 bases). This CDR3 region has 16 residues. The V gene's germline CDR1 is WSHSY and CDR2 SAAADI. The V end was cut by 3 bases, the J end by 2 bases, with 16 bases between. Here the CDR3 DNA reads TGCGCCAGCAGTGATCTAGGGGGGGGAGAACAAGAGACCCAGTACTTC. It encodes CASSDLGGGEQETQYF.

The chain uses TRBV6-6 and TRBJ2-7; 7 nucleotides line up with TRBD2. The CDR3 is 16 residues long. With 7 bases clipped from V and 3 bases from J, the junction kept 15 bases outside the gene matches. The germline CDR1 and CDR2 sequences are MNHNY and SVGAGI (reference sequence). The CDR3 nucleotides read TGTGCCAGCACCCCAAGCGGGGTCGCGGGTTTCTACGAGCAGTACTTC. Its protein is CASTPSGVAGFYEQYF.

This clonotype showed up just a few times. The rearrangement links TRBV10-3 to TRBJ2-1, with TRBD2 identical over 9 bases. Trimming removed 7 bases from V and 0 bases from J; junction bases left unmatched: 4. Germline CDR1 is ENHRY and CDR2 is SYGVKD. The CDR3 runs to 15 residues. As DNA, the CDR3 is TGTGCCATCACCATGACTAGCGGCTCCTACAATGAGCAGTTCTTC. This encodes CAITMTSGSYNEQFF.

V and J are TRBV9 and TRBJ1-4; D unresolved. Trimming stripped 3 bases from V and 0 bases from J, with 6 bases between. Germline CDR1 SGDLS, CDR2 YYNGEE. CDR3 length: 14 amino acids. Written as DNA, the CDR3 is TGTGCCAGCAGCGAGAGCTCAACTAATGAAAAACTGTTTTTT. It translates to CASSESSTNEKLFF.

In this sample, this clonotype turned up a few times. The chain carries TRBV14 and TRBJ2-7; D remains ambiguous. The CDR3 sequence is 14 residues long. Germline V gives CDR1 SGHDN, CDR2 FVKESK. The ends were cut back, 1 base at V and 2 bases at J, with 9 bases in the middle. The CDR3 spells CASSQGPLTYEQYF. In nucleotides, the CDR3 is TGTGCCAGCAGCCAAGGTCCGCTCACCTACGAGCAGTACTTC.

A few counts support this clonotype. The J gene is TRBJ2-1, the V gene TRBV7-3; 10 bases are shared with TRBD1. Unmatched junction bases numbered 5, after V lost 2 bases and J lost 4 bases. The CDR3 is made up of 16 amino acids. Germline CDR1 is SGHTA and CDR2 is FQGTGA. Here the CDR3 DNA reads TGTGCCAGCAGCTTAGTCGGGACAGGGGAGTACAATGAGCAGTTCTTC. It encodes CASSLVGTGEYNEQFF.

This clonotype was seen repeatedly, ten times or more. J is TRBJ2-7 and V is TRBV12-3 or TRBV12-4; TRBD2 matches at 11 bases. With 7 bases clipped from V and 1 base from J, the junction kept 6 bases outside the gene matches. The CDR3 contains 15 residues. The CDR3 nucleotides read TGTGCCAGCACCCCACTAGCGGGGGCTTCCTACGAGCAGTACTTC. Translation gives CASTPLAGASYEQYF.

V and J are TRBV10-3 and TRBJ1-6, with D hard to call. CDR3 length equals 12 residues. Germline V lookup: CDR1 ENHRY, CDR2 SYGVKD. The ends were cut back, 0 bases at V and 10 bases at J, with 4 bases in the middle. The CDR3 region is CAISESMSPLHF. The CDR3 nucleotides read TGTGCCATCAGTGAGTCGATGTCACCCCTCCACTTT.

At least ten counts were recorded for this clonotype. The V call is TRBV6-6, the J call TRBJ2-7, with 8 bases fitting TRBD2. J gave up 6 bases and V 5 bases, and 6 bases lay outside the gene matches. Germline assignment: CDR1 MNHNY and CDR2 SVGAGI (reference sequence). CDR3 length equals 13 residues. The CDR3, as DNA: TGTGCCAGCAGTCCGGGACTAGAATTCGAGCAGTACTTC. Translation gives CASSPGLEFEQYF.

Only one count was recorded for this clonotype. The V and J genes are TRBV15 and TRBJ2-3; D is perhaps TRBD1 or TRBD2 (6 bases each). CDR1 and CDR2 (germline): LNHNV, YYDKDF (reference sequence). There are 15 residues in the CDR3. Trimming stripped 4 bases from V and 4 bases from J, with 15 bases between. The CDR3 bases are TGTGCCACCAGCACCTACGGGGGCTCAGCAGATACGCAGTATTTT. Its translation: CATSTYGGSADTQYF.

The chain recombines TRBV29-1 with TRBJ1-2; 7 nucleotides line up with TRBD1. The V gene end was trimmed by 3 bases and the J gene end by 7 bases; junction bases not matched to a gene: 8. This CDR3 region has 13 residues. The germline gives CDR1 SQVTM, CDR2 ANQGSEA. As DNA, the CDR3 is TGCAGCGTTGAGAGGGCAGGGGGGGGTGGCTACACCTTC. Its protein is CSVERAGGGGYTF.

The chain couples TRBV7-2 to TRBJ1-1; 7 nucleotides agree with TRBD1. V dropped 4 bases and J dropped 4; count of bases not matched to a gene: 9. From germline, CDR1 is SGHTA and CDR2 FQGNSA. There are 15 residues in the CDR3. The CDR3 protein is CASSSTVTGFTEAFF. As DNA, the CDR3 is TGTGCCAGCAGCTCAACGGTGACAGGGTTCACTGAAGCTTTCTTT.

The sample holds a few counts of this clonotype. The V gene is TRBV4-1, the J gene TRBJ2-3, with D perhaps TRBD1 (6 bases). The CDR3 runs 16 residues. V dropped 4 bases and J dropped 2 bases, with 16 bases sitting between them. Germline V gene data show CDR1 as MGHRA and CDR2 as YSYEKL. The CDR3 spells CASSLPSGGHTDTQYF. CDR3 nucleotides: TGCGCCAGCAGCCTTCCAAGTGGGGGACACACAGATACGCAGTATTTT.

Concerning this clonotype: This may come from a read error, since a much larger clone is one base off. The V call is TRBV29-1, the J call TRBJ2-1; D uncertain. V lost 3 bases to trimming and J lost 8 bases, with 14 bases between them. The CDR3 runs 13 residues. Germline V CDR1 and CDR2: SQVTM, ANQGSEA. The CDR3 loop is CSVDVGHDDEQFF. CDR3 bases: TGCAGCGTTGATGTTGGTCACGACGATGAGCAGTTCTTC.

This chain links TRBV9 with TRBJ2-7, with 11 bases aligning to TRBD2. The ends lost 3 bases at V and 5 bases at J; junction bases unmatched: 7. In germline, CDR1 is SGDLS, CDR2 YYNGEE. The CDR3 loop spans 15 amino acids. CDR3 coding DNA: TGTGCCAGCAGCGCCGTAGCGGGGGGGCAGGACGAGCAGTACTTC. As protein: CASSAVAGGQDEQYF.